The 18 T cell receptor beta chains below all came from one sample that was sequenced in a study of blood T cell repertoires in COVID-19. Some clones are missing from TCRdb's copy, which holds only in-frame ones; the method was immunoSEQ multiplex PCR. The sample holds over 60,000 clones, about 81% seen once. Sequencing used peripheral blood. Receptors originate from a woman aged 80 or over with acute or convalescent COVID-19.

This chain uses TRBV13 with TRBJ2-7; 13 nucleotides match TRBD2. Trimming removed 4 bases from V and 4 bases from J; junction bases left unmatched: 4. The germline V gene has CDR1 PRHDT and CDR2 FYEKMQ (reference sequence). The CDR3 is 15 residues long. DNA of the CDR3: TGTGCCAGCAGCTCGGGACTAGCGGGAACGTACGAGCAGTACTTC. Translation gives CASSSGLAGTYEQYF.

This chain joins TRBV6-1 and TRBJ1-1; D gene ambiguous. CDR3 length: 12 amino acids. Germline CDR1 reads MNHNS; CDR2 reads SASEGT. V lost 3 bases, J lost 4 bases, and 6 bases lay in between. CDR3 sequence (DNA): TGTGCCAGCAGTGACCGGTTCACTGAAGCTTTCTTT. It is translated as CASSDRFTEAFF.

The CDR3 DNA reads TGTGCCAGTAAGGACAGGGGGAGGGACGAGCAGTACTTC. Residues: CASKDRGRDEQYF. The gene calls are TRBV19 and TRBJ2-7; 10 bases match TRBD1. Germline values: CDR1 LNHDA, CDR2 SQIVND (reference sequence). V trimming: 7 bases; J trimming: 5 bases; junction bases outside the gene matches: 5. This CDR3 has 13 residues.

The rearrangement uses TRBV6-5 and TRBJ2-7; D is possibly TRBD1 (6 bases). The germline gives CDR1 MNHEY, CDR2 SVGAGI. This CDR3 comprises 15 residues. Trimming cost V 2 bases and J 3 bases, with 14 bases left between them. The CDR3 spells CASSYQGQSLYEQYF. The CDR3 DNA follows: TGTGCCAGCAGTTACCAAGGACAGTCCCTCTACGAGCAGTACTTC.

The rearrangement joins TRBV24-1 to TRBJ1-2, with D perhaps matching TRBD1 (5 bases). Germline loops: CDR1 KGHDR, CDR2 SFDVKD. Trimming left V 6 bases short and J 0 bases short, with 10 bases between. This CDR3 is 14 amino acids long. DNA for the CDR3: TGTGCCACCAGTTCAAGGGGCTCTAACTATGGCTACACCTTC. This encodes CATSSRGSNYGYTF.

The CDR3 loop reads CASSPRPRRNTEAFF. The CDR3 DNA is TGTGCCAGCAGCCCGAGGCCCCGGAGGAACACTGAAGCTTTCTTT. This chain links TRBV7-2 with TRBJ1-1; D call uncertain. CDR1 and CDR2 (germline): SGHTA, FQGNSA. The V and J ends lost 5 bases and 1 base respectively, with 14 bases between them. CDR3 length: 15 residues.

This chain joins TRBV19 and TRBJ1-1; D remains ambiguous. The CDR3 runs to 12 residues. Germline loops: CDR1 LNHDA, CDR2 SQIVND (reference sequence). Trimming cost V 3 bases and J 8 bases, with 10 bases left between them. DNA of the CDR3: TGTGCCAGTAGTATTTTCCCAGGCGAAGCTTTCTTT. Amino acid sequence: CASSIFPGEAFF.

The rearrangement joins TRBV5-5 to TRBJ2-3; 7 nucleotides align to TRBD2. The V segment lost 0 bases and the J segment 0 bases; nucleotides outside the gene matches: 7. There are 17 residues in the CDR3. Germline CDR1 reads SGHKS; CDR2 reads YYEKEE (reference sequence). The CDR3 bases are TGTGCCAGCAGCTTGGGACCTAGCGGAACGAGCACAGATACGCAGTATTTT. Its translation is CASSLGPSGTSTDTQYF.

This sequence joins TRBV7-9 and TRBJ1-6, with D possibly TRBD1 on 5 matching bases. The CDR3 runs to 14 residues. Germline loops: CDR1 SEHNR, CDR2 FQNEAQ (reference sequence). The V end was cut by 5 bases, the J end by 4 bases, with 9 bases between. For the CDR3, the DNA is TGTGCCAGCAGCCCTGGGGGGTATAATTCACCCCTCCACTTT. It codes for CASSPGGYNSPLHF.

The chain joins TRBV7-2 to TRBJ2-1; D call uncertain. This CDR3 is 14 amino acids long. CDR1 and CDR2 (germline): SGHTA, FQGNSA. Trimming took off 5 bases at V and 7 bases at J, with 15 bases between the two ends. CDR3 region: CASSPPIAQNEQFF. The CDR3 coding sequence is TGTGCCAGCAGCCCCCCTATAGCTCAAAATGAGCAGTTCTTC.

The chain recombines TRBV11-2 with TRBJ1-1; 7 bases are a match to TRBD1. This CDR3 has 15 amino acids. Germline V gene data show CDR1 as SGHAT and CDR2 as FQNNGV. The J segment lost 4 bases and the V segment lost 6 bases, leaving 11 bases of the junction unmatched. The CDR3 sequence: CASSLRRQGGTEAFF. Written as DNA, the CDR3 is TGTGCCAGCAGTCTAAGAAGACAGGGCGGCACTGAAGCTTTCTTT.

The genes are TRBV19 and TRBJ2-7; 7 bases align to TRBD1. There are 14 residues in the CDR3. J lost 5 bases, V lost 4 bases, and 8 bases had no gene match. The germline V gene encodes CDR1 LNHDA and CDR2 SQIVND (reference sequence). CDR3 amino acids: CASSRGTAPDEQYF. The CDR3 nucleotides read TGTGCCAGTAGTAGGGGGACAGCCCCGGACGAGCAGTACTTC. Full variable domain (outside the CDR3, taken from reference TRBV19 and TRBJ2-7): DGGITQSPKYLFRKEGQNVTLSCEQNLNHDAMYWYRQDPGQGLRLIYYSQIVNDFQKGDIAEGYSVSREKKESFPLTVTSAQKNPTAFYLCASSRGTAPDEQYFGPGTRLTVT.

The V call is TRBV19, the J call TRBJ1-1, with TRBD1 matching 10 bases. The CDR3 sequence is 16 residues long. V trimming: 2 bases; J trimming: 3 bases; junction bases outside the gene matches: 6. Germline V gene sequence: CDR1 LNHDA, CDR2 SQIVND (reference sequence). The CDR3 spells CASSIRDRGRDTEAFF. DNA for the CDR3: TGTGCCAGTAGTATAAGAGACAGGGGGCGGGACACTGAAGCTTTCTTT.

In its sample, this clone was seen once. The CDR3: CASSHRSGELFF. CDR3 bases: TGCGCCAGCAGCCACCGGTCCGGGGAGCTGTTTTTT. The chain combines TRBV5-1 with TRBJ2-2; D is undetermined. The germline V and J ends were trimmed by 4 bases and 6 bases, with 7 bases remaining between them. The CDR3 is 12 amino acids. From germline, CDR1 is SGHRS and CDR2 YFSETQ.

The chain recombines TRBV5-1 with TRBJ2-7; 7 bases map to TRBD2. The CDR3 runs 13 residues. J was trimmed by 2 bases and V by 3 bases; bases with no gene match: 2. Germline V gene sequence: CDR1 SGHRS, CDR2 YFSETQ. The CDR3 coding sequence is TGCGCCAGCAGCTCCAGCGGGGCCTACGAGCAGTACTTC. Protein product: CASSSSGAYEQYF.

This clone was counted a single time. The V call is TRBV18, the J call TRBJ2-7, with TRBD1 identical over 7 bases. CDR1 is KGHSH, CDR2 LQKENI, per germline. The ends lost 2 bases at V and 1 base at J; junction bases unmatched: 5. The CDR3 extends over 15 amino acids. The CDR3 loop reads CASSPWAGGSYEQYF. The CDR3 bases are TGTGCCAGCTCACCATGGGCAGGGGGATCCTACGAGCAGTACTTC.

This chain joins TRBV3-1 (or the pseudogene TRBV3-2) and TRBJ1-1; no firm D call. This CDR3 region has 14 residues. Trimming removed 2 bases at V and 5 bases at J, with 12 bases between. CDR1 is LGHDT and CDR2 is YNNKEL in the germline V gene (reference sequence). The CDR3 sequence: CASSQQRSGTEAFF. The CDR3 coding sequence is TGTGCCAGCAGCCAACAGAGGAGTGGGACTGAAGCTTTCTTT.

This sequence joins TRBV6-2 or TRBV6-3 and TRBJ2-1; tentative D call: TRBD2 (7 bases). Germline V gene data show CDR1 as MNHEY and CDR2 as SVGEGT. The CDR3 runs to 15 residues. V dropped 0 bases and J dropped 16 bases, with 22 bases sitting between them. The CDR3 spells CASSYSMGPSGQSFF. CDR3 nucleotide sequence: TGTGCCAGCAGTTACTCTATGGGGCCTAGCGGACAGAGCTTCTTC.